A single sample gave rise to the 10 T cell receptor beta chains below, sequenced in a study of blood T cells in healthy people across ages. A sample-barcoded 5' primer and a J-beta primer mix were used in a second PCR of roughly 6 to 11 cycles. Using its own MiXCR run on the 5' RACE reads, TCRdb lists one record per CDR3 protein. The sample lists approximately 800,000 distinct CDR3 sequences; 58% were seen once. Sequencing input: blood. The receptors here all came from a man under 40 in good health.

This clonotype has just a few counts. The genes are TRBV29-1 and TRBJ2-7; TRBD2 matches at 8 bases. Germline CDR1 SQVTM, CDR2 ANQGSEA. V shed 0 bases and J 0 bases; nucleotides not matched to a gene: 4. This CDR3 contains 15 residues. The chain's CDR3 is CSVEDRAGDSYEQYF. The DNA for the CDR3 is TGCAGCGTTGAAGATCGAGCGGGGGACTCCTACGAGCAGTACTTC.

The CDR3 protein is CASSQDPGGPTVVQPQHF. CDR3 nucleotide sequence: TGTGCCAGCAGCCAAGATCCCGGAGGCCCCACTGTAGTTCAGCCCCAGCATTTT. The genes are TRBV4-2 and TRBJ1-5, with D unclear. CDR1 LGHNA and CDR2 YNFKEQ come from the germline V gene. V dropped 0 bases and J dropped 6 bases, with 21 bases sitting between them. The CDR3 sequence is 18 residues long.

CDR3 in DNA: TGTGCCAGCAGTTCCTCTAGCGGGGGTCTTCATAACACCGGGGAGCTGTTTTTT. Translation: CASSSSSGGLHNTGELFF. The J gene is TRBJ2-2, the V gene TRBV12-3 or TRBV12-4; 10 bases align to TRBD2. The CDR3 has 18 amino acids. J was trimmed by 2 bases and V by 4 bases; bases with no gene match: 10.

This clonotype was observed a few times. The rearrangement joins TRBV7-9 to TRBJ2-7, with D unclear. This CDR3 is 14 amino acids long. The germline CDR1 and CDR2 sequences are SEHNR and FQNEAQ (reference sequence). V was pared by 5 bases and J by 9 bases, with 20 bases between. The CDR3 coding sequence is TGTGCCAGCAGCCTCGACCAGTCCGTTCTAGGGCAGTACTTC. Translated: CASSLDQSVLGQYF.

The chain uses TRBV20-1 and TRBJ2-1; D might be TRBD1 or TRBD2, each matching 5 bases. V lost 2 bases, J lost 7 bases, and 15 bases lay in between. The germline V gene encodes CDR1 DFQATT and CDR2 SNEGSKA (reference sequence). The CDR3 spans 14 residues. In nucleotides, the CDR3 is TGCAGTGCTAGACATGGGGGAGCAGGGAATGAGCAGTTCTTC. Protein sequence: CSARHGGAGNEQFF.

There are a few counts of this clonotype. The CDR3 loop is CASSLSTFRAGTDTQYF. The CDR3 bases are TGTGCCAGCAGCCTAAGTACTTTCCGGGCGGGCACAGATACGCAGTATTTT. The gene calls are TRBV7-2 and TRBJ2-3; D uncertain. The CDR3 runs 17 residues. Germline V CDR1 and CDR2: SGHTA, FQGNSA. Trimming removed 5 bases from V and 1 base from J, with 19 bases in between.

This clonotype has just one count. The rearrangement links TRBV20-1 to TRBJ2-3; 7 bases are shared with TRBD2. Trimming took 0 bases from V and 1 from J; bases not matched to a gene: 13. Germline V gene sequence: CDR1 DFQATT, CDR2 SNEGSKA (reference sequence). This CDR3 is built from 18 residues. This CDR3 is CSARDPWSSTSGTDTQYF. The CDR3 coding sequence is TGCAGTGCTAGAGATCCATGGAGTAGTACTAGCGGCACAGATACGCAGTATTTT.

The rearrangement uses TRBV9 and TRBJ1-1; perhaps TRBD1 as D (5 bases). Germline values: CDR1 SGDLS, CDR2 YYNGEE. The CDR3 covers 15 residues. Trimming removed 4 bases from V and 2 bases from J, with 15 bases in between. CDR3: CASSPPGGINTEAFF. The CDR3 bases are TGTGCCAGCAGCCCTCCCGGGGGGATCAACACTGAAGCTTTCTTT.

The CDR3 region has the DNA TGTGCCAGCAGTGCAACTACCGGGACAGGGAATCAGCCCCAGCATTTT. Protein product: CASSATTGTGNQPQHF. The chain is built from TRBV25-1 and TRBJ1-5; 9 nucleotides match TRBD1. Trimming took 4 bases from V and 4 from J; bases not matched to a gene: 8. CDR3 length: 16 amino acids. Germline V gene data show CDR1 as MGHDK and CDR2 as SYGVNS.

Worth noting for this clonotype: A much bigger clone sits one base away, suggesting this may be a read error. The V and J genes are TRBV7-2 and TRBJ2-1; 7 bases agree with TRBD1. The CDR3 loop spans 13 amino acids. Germline V gene data show CDR1 as SGHTA and CDR2 as FQGNSA. V shed 8 bases and J 3 bases; nucleotides not matched to a gene: 4. DNA for the CDR3: TGTGCCAGCGGGACAGAACTCTACAATGAGCAGTTCTTC. Its protein product is CASGTELYNEQFF.